These 27 T cell receptor beta chains originate from one sample sequenced in a study of monozygotic twins with inflammatory bowel disease. Reanalyzing the 5' RACE reads, TCRdb keeps one entry per CDR3 protein, without DNA. This table lists fewer than 350,000 distinct CDR3 sequences. Input material: blood. These receptor sequences come from a human donor with ulcerative colitis or Crohn's disease, or a healthy co-twin of an affected twin (not recorded which).

The V call is TRBV7-9, the J call TRBJ2-7; no DNA is available, so the TRBD2 call from TCRdb remains unchecked. This CDR3 has 14 residues. Per the germline V gene, CDR1 is SEHNR and CDR2 is FQNEAQ (reference sequence). CDR3 sequence: CASSRGLAGYEQYF. Supplemented by reference TRBV7-9 and TRBJ2-7, the full variable domain reads DTGVSQNPRHKITKRGQNVTFRCDPISEHNRLYWYRQTLGQGPEFLTYFQNEAQLEKSRLLSDRFSAERPKGSFSTLEIQRTEQGDSAMYLCASSRGLAGYEQYFGPGTRLTVT.

The rearrangement joins TRBV9 to TRBJ1-6; lacking DNA, the TRBD1 call made by TCRdb goes unchecked. Germline CDR1 reads SGDLS; CDR2 reads YYNGEE. The CDR3 contains 15 residues. This CDR3 is CASSSTGTGNSPLHF. The full variable domain, in which reference TRBV9 and TRBJ1-6 provide the parts outside the CDR3, is DSGVTQTPKHLITATGQRVTLRCSPRSGDLSVYWYQQSLDQGLQFLIQYYNGEERAKGNILERFSAQQFPDLHSELNLSSLELGDSALYFCASSSTGTGNSPLHFGNGTRLTVT.

The V gene is TRBV12-3 or TRBV12-4, the J gene TRBJ2-5; with no DNA, the TCRdb D assignment of TRBD2 cannot be verified. This CDR3 has 15 amino acids. This chain's CDR3 is CASTPRGTTQETQYF.

J is TRBJ2-6 and V is TRBV27. Germline CDR1 MNHEY, CDR2 SMNVEV (reference sequence). The CDR3 contains 16 residues. The CDR3 here is CASSLSLGSGANVLTF.

The genes are TRBV12-3 or TRBV12-4 and TRBJ2-7; without DNA, the TCRdb call of TRBD1 cannot be checked. CDR3 length equals 12 residues. The CDR3 loop reads CASSLLGDEQYF.

This chain uses TRBV27 with TRBJ1-1. This CDR3 contains 15 residues. The germline V gene has CDR1 MNHEY and CDR2 SMNVEV (reference sequence). The CDR3 protein is CASSQPGLKNTEAFF.

The chain has TRBV4-3 and TRBJ1-2; TCRdb reports TRBD1, a call that lacks DNA to check it against. This CDR3 has 17 amino acids. Germline-derived CDR1 and CDR2 are LGHNA and YSLEER. The CDR3 sequence is CASSQDVGQGAHYGYTF.

The J gene is TRBJ2-7, the V gene TRBV5-4; TCRdb calls TRBD1, which cannot be checked without DNA. Germline CDR1 reads SGHNT; CDR2 reads YYREEE (reference sequence). The CDR3 is 16 residues long. CDR3 sequence: CASSSSLGQAFYEQYF. Full variable domain (remainder filled in from reference TRBV5-4 and TRBJ2-7): ETGVTQSPTHLIKTRGQQVTLRCSSQSGHNTVSWYQQALGQGPQFIFQYYREEENGRGNFPPRFSGLQFPNYSSELNVNALELDDSALYLCASSSSLGQAFYEQYFGPGTRLTVT.

The chain carries TRBV7-8 and TRBJ1-5; with no DNA, the TCRdb D assignment of TRBD1 cannot be verified. CDR3 length equals 15 residues. Per the germline V gene, CDR1 is SGHVS and CDR2 is FQNEAQ. This CDR3 is CASSPGQGGRQPQHF.

The rearrangement uses TRBV11-1 and TRBJ2-7; TCRdb selects TRBD1, and the lack of DNA leaves this call unchecked. This CDR3 contains 18 residues. CDR1 is SGHAT, CDR2 FQDESV, per germline (reference sequence). CDR3 loop: CASSLQGPGRPNSYEQYF.

V usage is TRBV20-1 and J usage is TRBJ1-2; TCRdb selects TRBD1, and the lack of DNA leaves this call unchecked. Germline V gene sequence: CDR1 DFQATT, CDR2 SNEGSKA (reference sequence). The CDR3 length is 14 residues. CDR3 sequence reads: CSARTPGGRYGYTF.

V gene TRBV5-1 combines with J gene TRBJ1-2; TCRdb indicates TRBD1, and absent DNA this call remains unverified. The CDR3 length is 14 residues. Germline CDR1 SGHRS, CDR2 YFSETQ. CDR3 loop: CASSFTDRTYGYTF.

J is TRBJ2-3 and V is TRBV2; TCRdb's D call of TRBD2 is untestable without DNA. The V gene's germline CDR1 is SNHLY and CDR2 FYNNEI. This CDR3 is 14 amino acids long. CDR3 protein: CASNQRGSTDTQYF. Supplemented by reference TRBV2 and TRBJ2-3, the full variable domain reads EPEVTQTPSHQVTQMGQEVILRCVPISNHLYFYWYRQILGQKVEFLVSFYNNEISEKSEIFDDQFSVERPDGSNFTLKIRSTKLEDSAMYFCASNQRGSTDTQYFGPGTRLTVL.

The chain is built from TRBV5-1 and TRBJ1-5; no DNA is available, so the TRBD1 call from TCRdb remains unchecked. The CDR3 length is 15 residues. The V gene's germline CDR1 is SGHRS and CDR2 YFSETQ. The chain's CDR3 is CASRRSGDSNQPQHF.

This chain connects TRBV7-2 to TRBJ1-5. Germline assignment: CDR1 SGHTA and CDR2 FQGNSA. CDR3 size: 14 residues. This CDR3 reads CASSLIPADQPQHF.

CDR3 region: CASSFPRGGMYRFF. The genes are TRBV12-3 or TRBV12-4 and TRBJ2-1; TCRdb reports TRBD1, a call that lacks DNA to check it against. This CDR3 is built from 14 residues.

The chain links TRBV11-2 to TRBJ2-1; TCRdb indicates TRBD1, and absent DNA this call remains unverified. Per germline, CDR1 SGHAT and CDR2 FQNNGV. This CDR3 is built from 17 residues. This CDR3 is CASSLDSGATYDNEQFF.

This chain's CDR3 is CASSGRGAGDTEAFF. J is TRBJ1-1 and V is TRBV5-1; TCRdb returns TRBD1, unconfirmable since there is no DNA. Germline V gives CDR1 SGHRS, CDR2 YFSETQ. The length of the CDR3 is 15 residues.

The V gene is TRBV7-9, the J gene TRBJ2-5; TCRdb reports TRBD1, a call that lacks DNA to check it against. Per germline, CDR1 SEHNR and CDR2 FQNEAQ (reference sequence). This CDR3 spans 14 amino acids. CDR3 protein: CASSFRSDRETQYF.

The rearrangement joins TRBV20-1 to TRBJ2-1; TCRdb's D call, TRBD2, is unchecked because there is no DNA. Germline values: CDR1 DFQATT, CDR2 SNEGSKA (reference sequence). The CDR3 has 14 amino acids. This chain's CDR3 is CSAKSGGAHNEQFF.

The CDR3 sequence is CASSLTGVLGTIYF. V and J are TRBV11-2 and TRBJ1-3; TCRdb calls TRBD1, which cannot be checked without DNA. Per the germline V gene, CDR1 is SGHAT and CDR2 is FQNNGV. The CDR3 extends over 14 amino acids.

The chain links TRBV7-9 to TRBJ1-5; with no DNA, the TCRdb D assignment of TRBD1 cannot be verified. Germline lookup yields CDR1 SEHNR and CDR2 FQNEAQ (reference sequence). There are 13 residues in the CDR3. This CDR3 is CASKQGPNQPQHF.

The chain couples TRBV30 to TRBJ1-1; the D gene TCRdb calls, TRBD1, cannot be checked with no DNA. This CDR3 has 14 amino acids. CDR1 and CDR2 from the germline V gene are GTSNPN and SVGIG (reference sequence). The CDR3 is CAWSAGLGNTEAFF.

The chain links TRBV3-1 to TRBJ2-1. The CDR3 sequence is 14 residues long. Germline-derived CDR1 and CDR2 are LGHDT and YNNKEL (reference sequence). CDR3 amino acids: CASSRASSYNEQFF.

This chain connects TRBV6-6 to TRBJ1-1. CDR3 length equals 12 residues. Germline CDR1 reads MNHNY; CDR2 reads SVGAGI (reference sequence). CDR3 sequence: CASSRVTAEAFF.

The chain has TRBV20-1 and TRBJ2-2; with no DNA, the TCRdb D assignment of TRBD1 cannot be verified. Germline V gives CDR1 DFQATT, CDR2 SNEGSKA (reference sequence). The CDR3 is 14 amino acids. The CDR3 reads CSAKGGLFTGELFF.

The chain carries TRBV12-3 or TRBV12-4 and TRBJ1-4; TCRdb designates TRBD1, a call that cannot be tested without DNA. The CDR3 runs 13 residues. The CDR3: CASSFRQAKKLFF.